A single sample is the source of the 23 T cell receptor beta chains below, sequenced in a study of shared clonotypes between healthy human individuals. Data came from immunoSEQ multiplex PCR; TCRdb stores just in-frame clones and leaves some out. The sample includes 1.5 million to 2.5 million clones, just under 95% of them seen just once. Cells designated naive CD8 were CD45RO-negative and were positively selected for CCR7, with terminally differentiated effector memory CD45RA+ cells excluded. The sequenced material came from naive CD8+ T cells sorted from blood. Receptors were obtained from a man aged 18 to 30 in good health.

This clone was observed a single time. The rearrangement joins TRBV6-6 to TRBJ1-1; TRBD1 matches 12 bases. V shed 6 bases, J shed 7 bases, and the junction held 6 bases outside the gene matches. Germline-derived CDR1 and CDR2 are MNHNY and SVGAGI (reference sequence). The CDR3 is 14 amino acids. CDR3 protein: CASRGTGGYYEAFF. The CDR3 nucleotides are TGTGCCAGCAGGGGGACAGGGGGCTACTATGAAGCTTTCTTT.

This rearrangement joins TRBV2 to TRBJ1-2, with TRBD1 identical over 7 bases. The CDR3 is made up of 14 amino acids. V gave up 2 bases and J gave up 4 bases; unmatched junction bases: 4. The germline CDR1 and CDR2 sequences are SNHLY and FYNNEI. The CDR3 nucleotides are TGTGCCAGCAGTGAAAACCAGGGGGGCTATGGCTACACCTTC. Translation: CASSENQGGYGYTF. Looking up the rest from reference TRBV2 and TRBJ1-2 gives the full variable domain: EPEVTQTPSHQVTQMGQEVILRCVPISNHLYFYWYRQILGQKVEFLVSFYNNEISEKSEIFDDQFSVERPDGSNFTLKIRSTKLEDSAMYFCASSENQGGYGYTFGSGTRLTVV.

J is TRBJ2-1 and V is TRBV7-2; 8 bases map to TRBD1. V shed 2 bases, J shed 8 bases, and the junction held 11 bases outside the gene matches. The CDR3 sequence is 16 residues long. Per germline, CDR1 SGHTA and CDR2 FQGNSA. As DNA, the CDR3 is TGTGCCAGCAGCTTACTTTCAACTGGACAGGGTCATGAGCAGTTCTTC. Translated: CASSLLSTGQGHEQFF.

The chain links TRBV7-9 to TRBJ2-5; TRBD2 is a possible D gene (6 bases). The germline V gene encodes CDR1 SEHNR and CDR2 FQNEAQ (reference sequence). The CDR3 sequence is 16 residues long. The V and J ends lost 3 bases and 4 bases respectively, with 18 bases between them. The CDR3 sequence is CASSLVGTGVLETQYF. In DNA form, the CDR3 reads TGTGCCAGCAGCTTGGTCGGGACGGGAGTCTTAGAGACCCAGTACTTC.

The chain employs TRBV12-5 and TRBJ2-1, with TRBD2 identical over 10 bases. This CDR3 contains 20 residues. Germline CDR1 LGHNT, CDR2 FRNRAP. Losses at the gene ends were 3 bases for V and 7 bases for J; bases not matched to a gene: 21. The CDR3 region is CASGFLVLAGPHEGRNEQFF. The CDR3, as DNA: TGTGCTAGTGGTTTTCTTGTACTAGCGGGGCCTCACGAGGGGAGAAATGAGCAGTTCTTC.

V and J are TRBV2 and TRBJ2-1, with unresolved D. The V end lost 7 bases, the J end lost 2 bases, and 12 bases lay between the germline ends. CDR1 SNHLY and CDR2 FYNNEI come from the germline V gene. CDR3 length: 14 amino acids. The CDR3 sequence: CASKRSDAYNEQFF. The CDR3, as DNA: TGTGCCAGCAAAAGATCAGACGCCTACAATGAGCAGTTCTTC.

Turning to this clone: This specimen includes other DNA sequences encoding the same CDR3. The chain's CDR3 is CASSQDLGSYNEQFF. CDR3 in DNA: TGCGCCAGCAGCCAAGATCTCGGGAGCTACAATGAGCAGTTCTTC. The gene calls are TRBV4-3 and TRBJ2-1; possibly TRBD2 for D (6 bases). The CDR3 has 15 amino acids. V was cut by 0 bases and J by 3 bases, with 9 bases left in between. The germline V gene encodes CDR1 LGHNA and CDR2 YSLEER.

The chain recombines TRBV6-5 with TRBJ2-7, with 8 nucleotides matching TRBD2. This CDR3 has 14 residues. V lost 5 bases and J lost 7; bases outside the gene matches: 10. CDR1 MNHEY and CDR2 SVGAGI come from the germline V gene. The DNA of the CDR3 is TGTGCCAGCAGTCAGCGGGGGACACCGTGGGAGCAGTACTTC. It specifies CASSQRGTPWEQYF.

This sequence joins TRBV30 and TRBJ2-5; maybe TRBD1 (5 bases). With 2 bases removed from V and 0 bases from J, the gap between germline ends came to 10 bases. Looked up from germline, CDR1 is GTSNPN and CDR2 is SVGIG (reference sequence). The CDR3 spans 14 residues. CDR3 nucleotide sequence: TGTGCCTGGAGTTTCCGGACATACCAAGAGACCCAGTACTTC. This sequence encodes CAWSFRTYQETQYF.

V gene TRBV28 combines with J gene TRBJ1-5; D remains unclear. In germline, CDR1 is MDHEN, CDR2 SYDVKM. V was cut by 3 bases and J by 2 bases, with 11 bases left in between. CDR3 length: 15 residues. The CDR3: CASSFLGDGNQPQHF. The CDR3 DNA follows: TGTGCCAGCAGTTTTTTGGGTGATGGCAATCAGCCCCAGCATTTT.

CDR3 nucleotides: TGTGCCAGCAGCTTAGGGGGGACTAGCGGGAAGTTTGGGAATGAGCAGTTCTTC. Its protein product is CASSLGGTSGKFGNEQFF. The chain combines TRBV7-2 with TRBJ2-1; 13 nucleotides agree with TRBD2. The CDR3 totals 18 residues. V trimming: 1 base; J trimming: 7 bases; junction bases outside the gene matches: 10. CDR1 SGHTA and CDR2 FQGNSA come from the germline V gene.

This CDR3 reads CASSELSWAGGSETQYF. The CDR3 region has the DNA TGTGCCAGCAGTGAACTTTCATGGGCGGGGGGATCAGAGACCCAGTACTTC. J is TRBJ2-5 and V is TRBV6-1, with 8 bases lining up with TRBD2. The ends lost 2 bases at V and 4 bases at J; junction bases unmatched: 12. The CDR3 length is 17 residues. Germline-derived CDR1 and CDR2 are MNHNS and SASEGT.

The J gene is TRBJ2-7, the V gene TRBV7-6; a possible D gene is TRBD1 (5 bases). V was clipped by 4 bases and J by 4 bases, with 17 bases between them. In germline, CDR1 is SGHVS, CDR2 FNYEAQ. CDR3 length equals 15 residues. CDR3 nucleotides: TGTGCCAGCAGCTCGACAGACAACCCCTGGTACGAGCAGTACTTC. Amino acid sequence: CASSSTDNPWYEQYF.

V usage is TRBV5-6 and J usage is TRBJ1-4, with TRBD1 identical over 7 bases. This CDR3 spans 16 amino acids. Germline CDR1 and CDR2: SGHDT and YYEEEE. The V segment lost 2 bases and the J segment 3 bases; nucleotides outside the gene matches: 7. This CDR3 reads CASSFTGEGSNEKLFF. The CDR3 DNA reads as TGTGCCAGCAGCTTTACAGGGGAGGGATCTAATGAAAAACTGTTTTTT.

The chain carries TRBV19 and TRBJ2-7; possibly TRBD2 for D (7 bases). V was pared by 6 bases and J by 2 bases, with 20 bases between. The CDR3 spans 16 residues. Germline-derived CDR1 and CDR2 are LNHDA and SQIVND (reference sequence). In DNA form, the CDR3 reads TGTGCCAGTAGCACCCAAGGACTAGGGGGGACCTACGAGCAGTACTTC. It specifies CASSTQGLGGTYEQYF.

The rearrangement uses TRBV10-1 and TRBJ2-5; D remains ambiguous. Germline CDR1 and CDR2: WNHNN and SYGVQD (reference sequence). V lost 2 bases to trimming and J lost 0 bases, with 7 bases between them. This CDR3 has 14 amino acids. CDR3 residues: CASSEGPDQETQYF. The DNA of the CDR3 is TGCGCCAGCAGTGAGGGTCCAGACCAAGAGACCCAGTACTTC.

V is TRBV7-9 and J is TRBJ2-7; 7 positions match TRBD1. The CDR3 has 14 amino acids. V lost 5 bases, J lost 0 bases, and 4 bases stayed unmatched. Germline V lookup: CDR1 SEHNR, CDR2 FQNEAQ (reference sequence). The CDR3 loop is CASSPGGNSYEQYF. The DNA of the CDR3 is TGTGCCAGCAGCCCAGGGGGTAACTCCTACGAGCAGTACTTC.

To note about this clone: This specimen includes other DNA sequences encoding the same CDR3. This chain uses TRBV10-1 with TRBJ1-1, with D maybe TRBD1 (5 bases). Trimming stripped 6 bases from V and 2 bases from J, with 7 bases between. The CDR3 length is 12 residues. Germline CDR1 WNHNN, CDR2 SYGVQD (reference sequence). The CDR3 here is CASSGANTEAFF. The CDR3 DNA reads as TGCGCCAGCAGCGGGGCAAACACTGAAGCTTTCTTT.

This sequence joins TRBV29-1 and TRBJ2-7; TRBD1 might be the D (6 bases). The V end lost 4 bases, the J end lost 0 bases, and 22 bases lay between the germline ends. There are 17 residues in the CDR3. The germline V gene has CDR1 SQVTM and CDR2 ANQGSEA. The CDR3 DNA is TGCAGCGTTGCACCGAAGTTCGGTACAGGGAGCTCCTACGAGCAGTACTTC. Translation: CSVAPKFGTGSSYEQYF.

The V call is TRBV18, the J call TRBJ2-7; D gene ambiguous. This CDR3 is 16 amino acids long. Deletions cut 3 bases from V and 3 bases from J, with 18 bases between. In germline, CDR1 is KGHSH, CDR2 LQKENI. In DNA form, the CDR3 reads TGTGCCAGCTCACCCTCGGACGCGAGCTCAGACTACGAGCAGTACTTC. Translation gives CASSPSDASSDYEQYF.

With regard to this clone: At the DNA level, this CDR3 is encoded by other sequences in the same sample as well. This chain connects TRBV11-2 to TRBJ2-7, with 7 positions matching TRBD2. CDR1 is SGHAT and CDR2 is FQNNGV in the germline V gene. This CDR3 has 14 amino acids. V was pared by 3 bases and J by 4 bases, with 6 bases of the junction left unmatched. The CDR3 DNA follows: TGTGCCAGCAGCTTTGGCGGGGGAAGTTACGAGCAGTACTTC. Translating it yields CASSFGGGSYEQYF.

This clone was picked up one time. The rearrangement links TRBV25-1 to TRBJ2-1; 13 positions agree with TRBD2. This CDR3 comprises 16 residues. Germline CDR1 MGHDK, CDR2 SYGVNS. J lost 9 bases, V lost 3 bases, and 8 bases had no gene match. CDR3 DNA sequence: TGTGCCAGCAGTGACCTGACTAGCGGGGGGTTTAGTGAGCAGTTCTTC. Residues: CASSDLTSGGFSEQFF.

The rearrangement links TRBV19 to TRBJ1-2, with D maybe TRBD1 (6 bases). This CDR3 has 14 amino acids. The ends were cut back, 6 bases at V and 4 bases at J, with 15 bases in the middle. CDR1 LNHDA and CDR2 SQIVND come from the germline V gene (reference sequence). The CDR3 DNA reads TGTGCCAGTAGGCGACCAGGGGAAGGCTATGGCTACACCTTC. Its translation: CASRRPGEGYGYTF.